This is a list of T cell receptor beta chains from one sample in a study. TCRdb fed the 5' RACE reads into MiXCR, producing one record per CDR3 protein. The sample carries over 9,000 distinct CDR3 sequences, around three fifths recorded once. The specimen sequenced was tumor-infiltrating memory CD4+ T cells sorted from the breast tumor. Every receptor here comes from a female donor with breast cancer. The CDR3 runs from the conserved cysteine through the conserved F or W. The D gene is left open where the match is weak. Part of the rows lack a size; the others show once, few, many or a class for expanded clones.

J gene: TRBJ2-5
D gene: -
V gene: TRBV20-1
clone size: -
CDR3 length: 11
CDR3 DNA: TGCAGTGCTGACGGGGAATGGACCCAGTACTTC
CDR3 protein: CSADGEWTQYF

J gene: TRBJ1-4
D gene: TRBD1
V gene: TRBV6-5
clone size: -
CDR3 length: 15
CDR3 DNA: TGTGCCAGCAGCTCTACCGGGACAGGGCGTGAAAAACTGTTTTTT
CDR3 protein: CASSSTGTGREKLFF

J gene: TRBJ1-4
D gene: TRBD1
V gene: TRBV10-2
clone size: -
CDR3 length: 15
CDR3 DNA: TGCGCCAGCAGTACCCCGGACAGGAGGAATGAAAAACTGTTTTTT
CDR3 protein: CASSTPDRRNEKLFF

J gene: TRBJ2-2
D gene: -
V gene: TRBV4-1
clone size: few
CDR3 length: 16
CDR3 DNA: TGCGCCAGCAGCCACCTCCAGACAGGCAGTTCCGGGGAGCTGTTTTTT
CDR3 protein: CASSHLQTGSSGELFF

J gene: TRBJ2-3
D gene: -
V gene: TRBV4-3
clone size: few
CDR3 length: 16
CDR3 DNA: TGCGCCAGCAGCCAGAGCTTGGGGCGGAGCACAGATACGCAGTATTTT
CDR3 protein: CASSQSLGRSTDTQYF

J gene: TRBJ2-5
D gene: -
V gene: TRBV5-1
clone size: -
CDR3 length: 14
CDR3 DNA: TGCGCCAGCAGCTTGTCGTCAGTTGGAGAGACCCAGTACTTC
CDR3 protein: CASSLSSVGETQYF

J gene: TRBJ1-2
D gene: -
V gene: TRBV12-3/TRBV12-4
clone size: -
CDR3 length: 12
CDR3 DNA: TGTGCCAGCAGTTTTACAGGGCTTGGCTACACCTTC
CDR3 protein: CASSFTGLGYTF

J gene: TRBJ1-2
D gene: -
V gene: TRBV5-1
clone size: -
CDR3 length: 16
CDR3 DNA: TGCGCCAGCAGCCCTCGGGAGTTGGGGGAGCTCTATGGCTACACCTTC
CDR3 protein: CASSPRELGELYGYTF

J gene: TRBJ2-1
D gene: -
V gene: TRBV29-1
clone size: -
CDR3 length: 13
CDR3 DNA: TGCAGCGTTGAATTCGGACGGTACAAGGGGCAGTTCTTC
CDR3 protein: CSVEFGRYKGQFF

J gene: TRBJ2-3
D gene: -
V gene: TRBV7-8
clone size: -
CDR3 length: 16
CDR3 DNA: TGTGCCAGCAGCTTAAGGCTAGCGCATCAGCGGGATACGCAGTATTTT
CDR3 protein: CASSLRLAHQRDTQYF

J gene: TRBJ1-4
D gene: -
V gene: TRBV10-3
clone size: -
CDR3 length: 14
CDR3 DNA: TGCGCCAGCAGTTCCGGGGAGGAAGACGAAAAACTGTTTTTT
CDR3 protein: CASSSGEEDEKLFF

J gene: TRBJ2-7
D gene: TRBD1
V gene: TRBV2
clone size: -
CDR3 length: 13
CDR3 DNA: TGTGCCAGCAGGGACAGGGGTGCGTACGAGCAGTACTTC
CDR3 protein: CASRDRGAYEQYF

J gene: TRBJ2-2
D gene: -
V gene: TRBV10-1
clone size: -
CDR3 length: 13
CDR3 DNA: TGCGCCAGCAGTGATTCTGCGCCCGGGGAGCTGTTTTTT
CDR3 protein: CASSDSAPGELFF

J gene: TRBJ1-2
D gene: -
V gene: TRBV20-1
clone size: -
CDR3 length: 10
CDR3 DNA: TGCAGTGCGGACAGTTATGGCTACACCTTC
CDR3 protein: CSADSYGYTF

J gene: TRBJ2-7
D gene: -
V gene: TRBV5-5
clone size: -
CDR3 length: 15
CDR3 DNA: TGTGCCAGCAGCTTGAAAGGTGACAGGACCTACGAGCAGTACTTC
CDR3 protein: CASSLKGDRTYEQYF

J gene: TRBJ2-1
D gene: -
V gene: TRBV7-9
clone size: few
CDR3 length: 16
CDR3 DNA: TGTGCCAGCAGCTTAGCGACTAGCTATACAGGGGATGAGCAGTTCTTC
CDR3 protein: CASSLATSYTGDEQFF

J gene: TRBJ2-6
D gene: -
V gene: TRBV7-2
clone size: large
CDR3 length: 14
CDR3 DNA: TGTGCCAGCACCATCGGGATCGGGGCCAACGTCCTGACTTTC
CDR3 protein: CASTIGIGANVLTF

J gene: TRBJ1-4
D gene: -
V gene: TRBV29-1
clone size: few
CDR3 length: 13
CDR3 DNA: TGCAGCGTGACAGTTGCAACTAATGAAAAACTGTTTTTT
CDR3 protein: CSVTVATNEKLFF

J gene: TRBJ2-2
D gene: -
V gene: TRBV12-3/TRBV12-4
clone size: -
CDR3 length: 16
CDR3 DNA: TGTGCCAGCAGTTTAAAGGGGGGAAGTAGCACCGGGGAGCTGTTTTTT
CDR3 protein: CASSLKGGSSTGELFF

J gene: TRBJ2-4
D gene: TRBD2
V gene: TRBV7-6
clone size: -
CDR3 length: 15
CDR3 DNA: TGTGCCAGCAGCTTGACTAGCGGGAGGCTGGGCATTCAGTACTTC
CDR3 protein: CASSLTSGRLGIQYF

J gene: TRBJ1-1
D gene: -
V gene: TRBV12-3/TRBV12-4
clone size: -
CDR3 length: 14
CDR3 DNA: TGTGCCAGCAGTTTGGCGTTAGGTAACACTGAAGCTTTCTTT
CDR3 protein: CASSLALGNTEAFF

J gene: TRBJ2-7
D gene: TRBD2
V gene: TRBV12-3/TRBV12-4
clone size: few
CDR3 length: 12
CDR3 DNA: TGTGCCAGCAGTTCCGAACTAGCGGTGCAGTACTTC
CDR3 protein: CASSSELAVQYF

J gene: TRBJ2-1
D gene: TRBD1
V gene: TRBV20-1
clone size: -
CDR3 length: 16
CDR3 DNA: TGCAGTGCTTCTCCCATTACAGGGGGCAGGGTGAATGAGCAGTTCTTC
CDR3 protein: CSASPITGGRVNEQFF

J gene: TRBJ2-3
D gene: -
V gene: TRBV27
clone size: -
CDR3 length: 14
CDR3 DNA: TGTGCCAGCAGTTTGGGCACCAGGGCGGATACGCAGTATTTT
CDR3 protein: CASSLGTRADTQYF

J gene: TRBJ2-7
D gene: -
V gene: TRBV12-3/TRBV12-4
clone size: -
CDR3 length: 11
CDR3 DNA: TGTGCCAGCAGTTCAGGGTACGAGCAGTACTTC
CDR3 protein: CASSSGYEQYF

J gene: TRBJ2-5
D gene: -
V gene: TRBV7-8
clone size: -
CDR3 length: 12
CDR3 DNA: TGTGCCAGCACCCGCACCCTTGGGACCCAGTACTTC
CDR3 protein: CASTRTLGTQYF

J gene: TRBJ1-1
D gene: -
V gene: TRBV2
clone size: -
CDR3 length: 11
CDR3 DNA: TGTGACAGCAGCACACGGGATCTAGCTTTCTTT
CDR3 protein: CDSSTRDLAFF

J gene: TRBJ2-3
D gene: TRBD2
V gene: TRBV6-4
clone size: -
CDR3 length: 14
CDR3 DNA: TGTGCCAGCTCTAGCGGGGGGGCCACAGATACGCAGTATTTT
CDR3 protein: CASSSGGATDTQYF

J gene: TRBJ1-4
D gene: TRBD1
V gene: TRBV6-6
clone size: -
CDR3 length: 14
CDR3 DNA: TGTGCCAGCAGTTACGGGGACAGCGGTGAAAAACTGTTTTTT
CDR3 protein: CASSYGDSGEKLFF

J gene: TRBJ2-3
D gene: -
V gene: TRBV12-3/TRBV12-4
clone size: -
CDR3 length: 13
CDR3 DNA: TGTGCCAGCAGTTTTTCAAGAGCCGATACGCAGTATTTT
CDR3 protein: CASSFSRADTQYF

J gene: TRBJ2-7
D gene: TRBD2
V gene: TRBV7-2
clone size: -
CDR3 length: 15
CDR3 DNA: TGTGCCAGCACTCCGGGGTCTAGCGGTCCCGGCGAGCGGTACTTC
CDR3 protein: CASTPGSSGPGERYF

J gene: TRBJ2-3
D gene: -
V gene: TRBV7-9
clone size: -
CDR3 length: 15
CDR3 DNA: TGTGCCAGCAGCTTAGGGCTTAGGAGCACAGATACGCAGTATTTT
CDR3 protein: CASSLGLRSTDTQYF

J gene: TRBJ1-1
D gene: -
V gene: TRBV7-8
clone size: -
CDR3 length: 13
CDR3 DNA: TGTACCAGCAGCTTAGCTTGGCGTACTGAAGCTTTCTTT
CDR3 protein: CTSSLAWRTEAFF

J gene: TRBJ2-3
D gene: -
V gene: TRBV18
clone size: -
CDR3 length: 15
CDR3 DNA: TGTGCCAGCTCACCACCTTCATGGGACACAGATACGCAGTATTTT
CDR3 protein: CASSPPSWDTDTQYF

J gene: TRBJ2-1
D gene: -
V gene: TRBV18
clone size: -
CDR3 length: 15
CDR3 DNA: TGTGCCAGCTCACCCGGGGGAAGGACCACCTATGAGCAGTTCTTC
CDR3 protein: CASSPGGRTTYEQFF

J gene: TRBJ2-5
D gene: TRBD2
V gene: TRBV4-2
clone size: -
CDR3 length: 16
CDR3 DNA: TGTGCCAGCAGCCCCCGGACAGCGGGGGTGCGAGAGACCCAGTACTTC
CDR3 protein: CASSPRTAGVRETQYF

J gene: TRBJ2-7
D gene: TRBD1
V gene: TRBV15
clone size: -
CDR3 length: 14
CDR3 DNA: TGTGCCACCAGTAGTGGGACAGCCCCCTACGAGCAGTACTTC
CDR3 protein: CATSSGTAPYEQYF

J gene: TRBJ1-3
D gene: -
V gene: TRBV5-1
clone size: -
CDR3 length: 15
CDR3 DNA: TGCGCCAGCAGCGATAAGACGAGCTCTGGAAACACCATATATTTT
CDR3 protein: CASSDKTSSGNTIYF

J gene: TRBJ2-5
D gene: TRBD2
V gene: TRBV20-1
clone size: -
CDR3 length: 15
CDR3 DNA: TGCAGTGCCAGACTAGCGAGAGGACATGGGGAGACCCAGTACTTC
CDR3 protein: CSARLARGHGETQYF

J gene: TRBJ2-5
D gene: -
V gene: TRBV28
clone size: few
CDR3 length: 12
CDR3 DNA: TGTGCCAGCAGTGAAAAGCAAGAGACCCAGTACTTC
CDR3 protein: CASSEKQETQYF

J gene: TRBJ1-5
D gene: -
V gene: TRBV15
clone size: -
CDR3 length: 13
CDR3 DNA: TGTGCCACCAGCAGAGATCCAGGTCAGCCCCAGCATTTT
CDR3 protein: CATSRDPGQPQHF

J gene: TRBJ2-3
D gene: -
V gene: TRBV12-3/TRBV12-4
clone size: -
CDR3 length: 14
CDR3 DNA: TGTGCCAGCAGTCACTCCCAGGGCCGGGATACGCAGTATTTT
CDR3 protein: CASSHSQGRDTQYF

J gene: TRBJ2-3
D gene: -
V gene: TRBV29-1
clone size: -
CDR3 length: 13
CDR3 DNA: TGCAGCGTTGCCGGAAGGGGCACAGATACGCAGTATTTT
CDR3 protein: CSVAGRGTDTQYF

J gene: TRBJ2-1
D gene: TRBD2
V gene: TRBV28
clone size: -
CDR3 length: 17
CDR3 DNA: TGTGCCAGCAGTTTTTTTCCCACCCAGCGGGAGATCGATGAGCAGTTCTTC
CDR3 protein: CASSFFPTQREIDEQFF

J gene: TRBJ1-3
D gene: -
V gene: TRBV5-1
clone size: -
CDR3 length: 19
CDR3 DNA: TGCGCCAGCAGCTTGGCCGCAACCGTCGGGGGTTTCTCTGGAAACACCATATATTTT
CDR3 protein: CASSLAATVGGFSGNTIYF

J gene: TRBJ1-1
D gene: -
V gene: TRBV7-3
clone size: large
CDR3 length: 14
CDR3 DNA: TGTGCCAGCAGCTTAATGGGGGGACAAGATGAAGCTTTCTTT
CDR3 protein: CASSLMGGQDEAFF

J gene: TRBJ2-1
D gene: TRBD2
V gene: TRBV20-1
clone size: -
CDR3 length: 14
CDR3 DNA: TGCAGTGCTAGCGGGACTAGAGACTACAATGAGCAGTTCTTC
CDR3 protein: CSASGTRDYNEQFF

J gene: TRBJ1-2
D gene: TRBD1
V gene: TRBV12-3/TRBV12-4
clone size: -
CDR3 length: 14
CDR3 DNA: TGTGCCAGCAGCCGGACAGGGTCTAACTATGGCTACACCTTC
CDR3 protein: CASSRTGSNYGYTF

J gene: TRBJ1-5
D gene: -
V gene: TRBV6-1
clone size: -
CDR3 length: 13
CDR3 DNA: TGTGCCGGAAGGACGGCCAGCAATCAGCCCCAGCATTTT
CDR3 protein: CAGRTASNQPQHF

J gene: TRBJ1-2
D gene: TRBD1
V gene: TRBV29-1
clone size: -
CDR3 length: 16
CDR3 DNA: TGCAGCGTTGAAGACTTGACGGGACAGGGAATATATGGCTACACCTTC
CDR3 protein: CSVEDLTGQGIYGYTF

J gene: TRBJ1-1
D gene: -
V gene: TRBV20-1
clone size: few
CDR3 length: 12
CDR3 DNA: TGCAGTGCTAGATTATTGCGGACTGAAGCTTTCTTT
CDR3 protein: CSARLLRTEAFF

J gene: TRBJ1-5
D gene: -
V gene: TRBV4-2
clone size: few
CDR3 length: 13
CDR3 DNA: TGTGCCAGCAGCCAAGATCAGGGACAGCCCCAGCATTTT
CDR3 protein: CASSQDQGQPQHF